The 2 T cell receptor beta chains reported below all come from one sample, sequenced in a study of CD8+ T cells in alopecia areata (dated by TCRdb to the late 2010s). The method behind the library was the immunoSEQ multiplex PCR assay. To provide template for TCR sequencing, every sample had RNA extracted and reverse transcribed into cDNA. The clones in this table, taken by TCRdb from immuneACCESS, are in-frame only. Not every clone is retained; where verified, under half of the shortfall comes from an unresolved V gene, and the cause of the rest is unknown. A total of about 120,000 clones appear in this sample, approximately 38% of them only once. Jointly, the top ten make up over 3% of the sample. The sample taken for sequencing was CD4+ T cells sorted from blood. The receptors originated from a human donor with alopecia areata.

This clone showed up just a few times. This chain links TRBV28 with TRBJ1-1; D is undetermined. The CDR3 is 16 residues long. The ends were cut back, 2 bases at V and 4 bases at J, with 17 bases in the middle. Germline V gene sequence: CDR1 MDHEN, CDR2 SYDVKM. The CDR3 loop reads CASSLVPRRSGTEAFF. The CDR3 bases are TGTGCCAGCAGTTTAGTCCCGCGGCGAAGCGGCACTGAAGCTTTCTTT.

This clone was counted between two and nine times. The chain uses TRBV28 and TRBJ2-5, with D perhaps TRBD1 (5 bases). This CDR3 is built from 13 residues. In germline, CDR1 is MDHEN, CDR2 SYDVKM. The V gene lost 4 bases and the J gene lost 1 base, with 7 bases spanning the gap. CDR3: CASSYRTQETQYF. CDR3 DNA: TGTGCCAGCAGTTACAGGACCCAAGAGACCCAGTACTTC.